Sequencing of this T cell receptor (beta chain) was carried out in a study of monozygotic twins with cystic fibrosis. Study-level background: With around 14 PCR cycles, barcoded libraries came from around 2.9 micrograms of fragmented DNA.

Only in-frame clones appear in the TCRdb table, and some are missing; sequencing was by immunoSEQ multiplex PCR. The table has roughly 4,800 clones, roughly 97% seen once. This CDR3 contains 13 residues. Germline CDR1 GTSNPN, CDR2 SVGIG (reference sequence). V lost 4 bases and J lost 0, with 9 bases in between. Sample: blood. The chain recombines TRBV30 with TRBJ1-1, with no clear D. This receptor was taken from a boy younger than 10 with cystic fibrosis. The CDR3 reads CAWITELNTEAFF. The CDR3 DNA reads as TGTGCCTGGATAACAGAACTGAACACTGAAGCTTTCTTT.